In this sample, the clone carrying this T cell receptor (beta chain) turned up many times. The CDR3 regions of TCR beta were amplified from RNA transcripts. Initially, a first-round RT-PCR of the TCR CDR3 employed the HTBI primer set. TCRdb used MiXCR to reprocess the multiplex PCR reads, holding one entry per CDR3 protein. Of 400,000 to 600,000 distinct CDR3 sequences listed, roughly a sixth were seen once; the top ten hold about 29%. The sample originates from a study of T cells in Graves' hyperthyroidism and ophthalmopathy. V gave up 5 bases and J gave up 3 bases; unmatched junction bases: 8. The CDR3 totals 15 residues. Germline CDR1 reads SGHAT; CDR2 reads FQNNGV.

This TCR was recovered from a woman under 40 with Graves' ophthalmopathy. The chain uses TRBV11-2 and TRBJ2-3, with 7 nucleotides matching TRBD2. The sample consisted of blood. The CDR3 loop reads CASSPTSDITDTQYF. In nucleotides, the CDR3 is TGTGCCAGCAGCCCTACTAGCGACATAACAGATACGCAGTATTTT.